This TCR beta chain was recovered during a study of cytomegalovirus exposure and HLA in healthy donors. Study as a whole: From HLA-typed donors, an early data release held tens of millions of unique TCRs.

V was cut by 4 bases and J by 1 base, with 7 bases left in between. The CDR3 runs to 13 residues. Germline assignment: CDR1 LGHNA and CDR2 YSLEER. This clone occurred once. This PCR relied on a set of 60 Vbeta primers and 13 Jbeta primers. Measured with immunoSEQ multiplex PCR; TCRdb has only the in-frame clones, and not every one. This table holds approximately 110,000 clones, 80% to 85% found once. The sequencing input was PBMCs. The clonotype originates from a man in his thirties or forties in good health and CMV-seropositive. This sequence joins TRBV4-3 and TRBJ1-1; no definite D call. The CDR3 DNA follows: TGCGCCAGCAGCCGACAACCGAACACTGAAGCTTTCTTT. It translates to CASSRQPNTEAFF.